Shown below are 7 T cell receptor beta chains from a single sample sequenced in a study of long-term antiretroviral therapy in people with HIV (dated by TCRdb to between 2020 and 2023). The immunoSEQ hsTCRB v3.0 assay was used at survey level resolution to sequence the TRB variable region. Imported from immuneACCESS, the table was reduced by TCRdb to in-frame sequences with V and J called. These copies leave out some clones; in studies compared against another copy, an unresolved V gene accounts for under half, and the cause of the remainder is not known. The sample table holds roughly 30,000 clones, of which 75% to 85% were seen once. The ten largest clones add up to about 7.3% of the sample. The specimen comprised unsorted PBMCs, sampled 0.3 years after starting antiretroviral therapy. The receptor source for this set is a man aged 40-49 years with HIV.

The CDR3 DNA is TGTGCCACCACTAAACAGGGGTATGGCTACACCTTC. Encoded protein: CATTKQGYGYTF. The genes are TRBV6-5 and TRBJ1-2, with 7 bases identical to TRBD1. There are 12 residues in the CDR3. With 10 bases clipped from V and 5 bases from J, the junction kept 7 bases outside the gene matches. Germline V CDR1 and CDR2: MNHEY, SVGAGI.

J is TRBJ2-5 and V is TRBV28; 8 nucleotides match TRBD1. Trimming removed 4 bases from V and 6 bases from J; junction bases left unmatched: 16. The CDR3 extends over 17 amino acids. Germline CDR1 MDHEN, CDR2 SYDVKM. CDR3 amino acids: CASSSPTDRGSRKTQYF. The CDR3 DNA is TGTGCCAGCAGTTCCCCAACTGACAGGGGTAGCCGGAAGACCCAGTACTTC.

V usage is TRBV2 and J usage is TRBJ2-3; 9 bases agree with TRBD1. The V and J ends lost 5 bases and 4 bases, in that order; junction bases with no gene match: 4. This CDR3 is 14 amino acids long. Germline CDR1 reads SNHLY; CDR2 reads FYNNEI. Here the CDR3 reads CASSLDRGADTQYF. CDR3 sequence (DNA): TGTGCCAGCAGTCTCGACAGGGGGGCAGATACGCAGTATTTT. The variable domain in full, with the rest retrieved from reference TRBV2 and TRBJ2-3, is EPEVTQTPSHQVTQMGQEVILRCVPISNHLYFYWYRQILGQKVEFLVSFYNNEISEKSEIFDDQFSVERPDGSNFTLKIRSTKLEDSAMYFCASSLDRGADTQYFGPGTRLTVL.

The chain links TRBV7-2 to TRBJ1-1, with D perhaps TRBD1 (6 bases). Per the germline V gene, CDR1 is SGHTA and CDR2 is FQGNSA. The V end lost 6 bases, the J end lost 1 base, and 9 bases lay between the germline ends. The CDR3 sequence is 13 residues long. The CDR3 protein is CASSRQENTEAFF. CDR3 in DNA: TGTGCCAGCAGTCGACAGGAGAACACTGAAGCTTTCTTT. The whole variable domain, remainder taken from reference TRBV7-2 and TRBJ1-1, is GAGVSQSPSNKVTEKGKDVELRCDPISGHTALYWYRQSLGQGLEFLIYFQGNSAPDKSGLPSDRFSAERTGGSVSTLTIQRTQQEDSAVYLCASSRQENTEAFFGQGTRLTVV.

The rearrangement joins TRBV6-5 to TRBJ1-2; maybe TRBD1 (5 bases). This CDR3 region has 13 residues. V was pared by 8 bases and J by 9 bases, with 19 bases between. Germline CDR1 MNHEY, CDR2 SVGAGI. The CDR3 coding sequence is TGTGCCAGCTCTCGTGGGCAGGGCCTTAGCTACACCTTC. Its protein product is CASSRGQGLSYTF.

The chain uses TRBV28 and TRBJ2-7; D is undetermined. CDR1 is MDHEN, CDR2 SYDVKM, per germline. The V gene lost 5 bases and the J gene lost 3 bases, with 17 bases spanning the gap. The CDR3 covers 15 residues. The CDR3 nucleotides read TGTGCCAGCAGTCCCCCGCCCCCACTCTACTACGAGCAGTACTTC. Protein product: CASSPPPPLYYEQYF.

The chain joins TRBV30 to TRBJ1-4; possibly TRBD1 for D (6 bases). This CDR3 contains 15 residues. Trimming left V 0 bases short and J 8 bases short, with 16 bases between. Germline-derived CDR1 and CDR2 are GTSNPN and SVGIG (reference sequence). CDR3 in amino acids: CAWSVHEKGGEKLFF. The CDR3 coding sequence is TGTGCCTGGAGTGTACACGAGAAAGGGGGGGAAAAACTGTTTTTT.